A single sample gave rise to the 20 T cell receptor beta chains below, sequenced in a study of molecular identifiers for immune sequencing clone quantification. TCRdb reanalysed the PCR reads using MiXCR and keeps one entry per CDR3 protein. In the table there are some 97,000 distinct CDR3 sequences, roughly 26% of which are singletons. Sequencing was performed on naive CD8+ T cells from blood, with Jurkat cell RNA spiked in. Specified subset: FACS-sorted CD8+CD4-CCR7+CD45RA+ naive T cells. Receptors were obtained from a human donor in good health. Some libraries in this study had Jurkat cell RNA spiked in.

The chain has TRBV28 and TRBJ2-5; D is possibly TRBD1 (5 bases). The CDR3 length is 14 residues. V lost 1 base and J 2 bases, leaving 8 bases between the germline ends. CDR1 MDHEN and CDR2 SYDVKM come from the germline V gene. CDR3 protein: CASSLLTDQETQYF. For the CDR3, the DNA is TGTGCCAGCAGTTTATTGACAGATCAAGAGACCCAGTACTTC.

This clonotype was counted at least ten times. The chain carries TRBV27 and TRBJ1-2, with 9 bases that match TRBD1. The ends lost 7 bases at V and 3 bases at J; junction bases unmatched: 6. Germline CDR1 MNHEY, CDR2 SMNVEV (reference sequence). The CDR3 sequence is 14 residues long. CDR3 loop: CASKPQGAYYGYTF. CDR3 sequence (DNA): TGTGCCAGCAAACCACAGGGGGCGTACTATGGCTACACCTTC.

This clonotype was seen ten or more times. The DNA of the CDR3 is TGCAGCGTTGCAGGCCCTCATGGAGATGAGCAGTTCTTC. It is translated as CSVAGPHGDEQFF. The chain is built from TRBV29-1 and TRBJ2-1; no definite D call. Trimming removed 4 bases at V and 8 bases at J, with 15 bases between. CDR1 is SQVTM, CDR2 ANQGSEA, per germline. The CDR3 covers 13 residues.

This clonotype showed up many times. The chain has TRBV11-2 and TRBJ2-1; 8 bases agree with TRBD2. The CDR3 runs to 16 residues. Germline lookup yields CDR1 SGHAT and CDR2 FQNNGV. V was pared by 5 bases and J by 2 bases, with 8 bases of the junction left unmatched. The CDR3 region has the DNA TGTGCCAGCAGCCGCGTACTAGCGGAGCCCTACAATGAGCAGTTCTTC. It translates to CASSRVLAEPYNEQFF.

This clonotype was detected many times. The chain combines TRBV4-1 with TRBJ1-5; D gene uncertain. Germline CDR1 reads MGHRA; CDR2 reads YSYEKL. V was shortened by 1 base and J by 5 bases, with 6 bases between the two germline ends. This CDR3 has 13 residues. CDR3 in DNA: TGCGCCAGCAGCCAAGCCCTGTATCAGCCCCAGCATTTT. This sequence encodes CASSQALYQPQHF.

This clonotype was observed a single time. This may be a read error: a much more frequent sequence differs by one nucleotide. The chain employs TRBV6-6 and TRBJ2-1; D not resolved. The V end was cut by 4 bases, the J end by 12 bases, with 19 bases between. This CDR3 is built from 14 residues. CDR1 MNHNY and CDR2 SVGAGI come from the germline V gene (reference sequence). This CDR3 is CASSSGVQLGGQFF. Here the CDR3 DNA reads TGTGCCAGCAGTTCCGGAGTCCAGTTGGGTGGGCAGTTCTTC.

This clonotype was seen at least ten times. The chain carries TRBV19 and TRBJ1-1, with TRBD1 as a possible D gene (5 bases). Per the germline V gene, CDR1 is LNHDA and CDR2 is SQIVND (reference sequence). The CDR3 is made up of 15 amino acids. The germline V and J ends were trimmed by 3 bases and 3 bases, with 14 bases remaining between them. CDR3 residues: CASSIAGHGDTEAFF. The CDR3 DNA reads as TGTGCCAGTAGTATTGCGGGGCATGGTGACACTGAAGCTTTCTTT.

Notes on this clonotype: It is likely a read error, because the conserved phenylalanine at the end of the CDR3 is missing. The chain combines TRBV28 with TRBJ2-1; no firm D call. The CDR3 length is 11 residues. Trimming removed 2 bases at V and 9 bases at J, with 5 bases between. Germline assignment: CDR1 MDHEN and CDR2 SYDVKM. The CDR3 DNA follows: TGTGCCAGCAGTTTAACCCGTGAGCAGTTCCTC. Its translation is CASSLTREQFL.

This clonotype occurred many times. The chain joins TRBV5-6 to TRBJ1-1; possible D gene TRBD1, 5 bases. V dropped 0 bases and J dropped 5 bases, with 14 bases sitting between them. CDR1 is SGHDT, CDR2 YYEEEE, per germline. The CDR3 consists of 15 residues. DNA of the CDR3: TGTGCCAGCAGCTTGGTTCAGGGAGGAGGGACTGAAGCTTTCTTT. Translation: CASSLVQGGGTEAFF.

The CDR3 sequence: CASSSTATSGGANEQFF. The CDR3, as DNA: TGTGCCAGCAGTTCCACCGCGACTAGCGGGGGGGCTAATGAGCAGTTCTTC. The chain couples TRBV12-3 or TRBV12-4 to TRBJ2-1, with 14 bases that match TRBD2. This CDR3 has 17 residues. Losses at the gene ends were 4 bases for V and 7 bases for J; bases not matched to a gene: 9.

Points on this clonotype: Just one base apart from a much larger clone, this may be a read error. The CDR3 loop is CASSFGGASYNSLLHF. The CDR3 DNA reads TGTGCCAGCAGCTTTGGGGGCGCCTCCTATAATTCACTCCTCCACTTT. The genes are TRBV7-9 and TRBJ1-6, with D maybe TRBD1 (6 bases). This CDR3 contains 16 residues. CDR1 and CDR2 from the germline V gene are SEHNR and FQNEAQ (reference sequence). Combining the CDR3 with reference TRBV7-9 and TRBJ1-6 gives the whole variable domain DTGVSQNPRHKITKRGQNVTFRCDPISEHNRLYWYRQTLGQGPEFLTYFQNEAQLEKSRLLSDRFSAERPKGSFSTLEIQRTEQGDSAMYLCASSFGGASYNSLLHFGNGTRLTVT.

This clonotype was detected many times. The CDR3 coding sequence is TGCGCCAGCAGCCAAGATGGGAAGACAGGGATCGGTGCCACTGAAGCTTTCTTT. This codes for CASSQDGKTGIGATEAFF. The chain is built from TRBV4-1 and TRBJ1-1, with 7 bases aligning to TRBD1. The CDR3 is 18 amino acids. The junction had 14 bases not matched to a gene; V was cut back by 0 bases and J by 4 bases. Looked up from germline, CDR1 is MGHRA and CDR2 is YSYEKL.

This clonotype occurred many times. V is TRBV6-5 and J is TRBJ2-3, with TRBD2 matching over 10 bases. Germline CDR1 reads MNHEY; CDR2 reads SVGAGI. Losses at the gene ends were 2 bases for V and 0 bases for J; bases not matched to a gene: 8. CDR3 length equals 18 residues. This chain's CDR3 is CASSYARLAGVSTDTQYF. CDR3 DNA: TGTGCCAGCAGTTACGCCAGGCTAGCGGGGGTGAGCACAGATACGCAGTATTTT.

This sequence joins TRBV11-2 and TRBJ2-1; no clear D. This CDR3 spans 13 amino acids. Germline CDR1 is SGHAT and CDR2 is FQNNGV. The ends were cut back, 3 bases at V and 12 bases at J, with 15 bases in the middle. The CDR3 DNA reads TGTGCCAGCAGCTTTTTTAGCAGACATGGGCAGTTCTTC. Translating gives CASSFFSRHGQFF. Complete variable domain (other parts from reference TRBV11-2 and TRBJ2-1): EAGVAQSPRYKIIEKRQSVAFWCNPISGHATLYWYQQILGQGPKLLIQFQNNGVVDDSQLPKDRFSAERLKGVDSTLKIQPAKLEDSAVYLCASSFFSRHGQFFGPGTRLTVL.

This clonotype has ten or more counts. The chain joins TRBV4-1 to TRBJ2-1; D perhaps matches TRBD2 (5 bases). V was clipped by 5 bases and J by 3 bases, with 5 bases between them. CDR3 size: 12 residues. Germline V lookup: CDR1 MGHRA, CDR2 YSYEKL. The CDR3 DNA is TGCGCCAGCAGCGGGAGCTACAATGAGCAGTTCTTC. It is translated as CASSGSYNEQFF.

V gene TRBV7-8 combines with J gene TRBJ1-5, with a possible D match to TRBD1 (6 bases). V was cut by 11 bases and J by 2 bases, with 22 bases left in between. The CDR3 totals 16 residues. Germline assignment: CDR1 SGHVS and CDR2 FQNEAQ. The CDR3 spells CARTLGGGVGNQPQHF. CDR3 DNA sequence: TGTGCCCGCACCCTAGGGGGGGGGGTGGGCAATCAGCCCCAGCATTTT.

The chain has TRBV30 and TRBJ2-7; D gene unclear. The germline V gene has CDR1 GTSNPN and CDR2 SVGIG (reference sequence). This CDR3 has 11 residues. Trimming removed 3 bases from V and 4 bases from J, with 7 bases in between. The CDR3 sequence is CAWSDRYEQYF. CDR3 nucleotides: TGTGCCTGGAGCGACCGGTACGAGCAGTACTTC.

The chain combines TRBV5-1 with TRBJ1-2; D is uncertain. Germline V gene data show CDR1 as SGHRS and CDR2 as YFSETQ. The CDR3 loop spans 13 amino acids. V lost 2 bases, J lost 8 bases, and 13 bases lay in between. For the CDR3, the DNA is TGCGCCAGCAGCTTAGGCATGCCGCGCGGCTACACCTTC. Translating it yields CASSLGMPRGYTF.

On this clonotype itself: The junction departs from the called germline gene at one end, perhaps through a read error. The chain joins TRBV5-1 to TRBJ2-1; 9 bases are shared with TRBD1. CDR3 length: 13 amino acids. The V gene's germline CDR1 is SGHRS and CDR2 YFSETQ. DNA of the CDR3: TGCGCCAGCAGCTTTACAGGGGGCAACGAGCATTTCTTT. It codes for CASSFTGGNEHFF. The complete variable domain, with remaining parts taken from reference TRBV5-1 and TRBJ2-1, reads KAGVTQTPRYLIKTRGQQVTLSCSPISGHRSVSWYQQTPGQGLQFLFEYFSETQRNKGNFPGRFSGRQFSNSRSEMNVSTLELGDSALYLCASSFTGGNEHFFGPGTRLTVL.

At least ten counts were recorded for this clonotype. This chain connects TRBV25-1 to TRBJ2-5, with D possibly TRBD1 on 5 matching bases. The CDR3 length is 15 residues. Germline CDR1 and CDR2: MGHDK and SYGVNS. Trimming shortened V by 1 base and J by 5 bases, and 14 bases separated the two germline ends. CDR3 nucleotides: TGTGCCAGCAGTGAATTAACAGGCCCGAGGGAGACCCAGTACTTC. Protein sequence: CASSELTGPRETQYF.